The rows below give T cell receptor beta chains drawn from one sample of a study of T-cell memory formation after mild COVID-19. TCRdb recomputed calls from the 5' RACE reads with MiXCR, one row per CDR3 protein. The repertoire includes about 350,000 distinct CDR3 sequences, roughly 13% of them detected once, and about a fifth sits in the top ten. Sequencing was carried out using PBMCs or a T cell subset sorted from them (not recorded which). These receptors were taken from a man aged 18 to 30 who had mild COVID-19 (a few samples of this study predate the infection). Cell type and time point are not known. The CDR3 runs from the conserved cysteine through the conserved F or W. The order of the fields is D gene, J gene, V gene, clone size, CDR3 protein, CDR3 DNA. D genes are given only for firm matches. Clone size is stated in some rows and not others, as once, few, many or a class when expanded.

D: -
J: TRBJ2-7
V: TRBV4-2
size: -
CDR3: CASSQSQREIHEQYF
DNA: TGTGCCAGCAGCCAATCGCAAAGGGAGATCCACGAGCAGTACTTC

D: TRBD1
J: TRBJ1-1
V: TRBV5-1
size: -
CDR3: CASSSQGVSGNTEAFF
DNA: TGCGCCAGCAGCTCCCAGGGGGTCTCGGGAAACACTGAAGCTTTCTTT

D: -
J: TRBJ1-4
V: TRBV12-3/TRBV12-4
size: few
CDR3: CASSPLSGAGMRLFF
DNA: TGTGCCAGCAGTCCCCTCTCAGGGGCGGGTATGAGACTGTTTTTT

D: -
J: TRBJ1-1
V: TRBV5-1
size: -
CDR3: CASSAALGHTEAFF
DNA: TGCGCCAGCAGCGCCGCCCTGGGCCACACTGAAGCTTTCTTT

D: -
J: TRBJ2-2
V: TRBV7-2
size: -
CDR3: CASSLVSGADTGELFF
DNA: TGTGCCAGCAGCTTAGTGTCTGGGGCAGACACCGGGGAGCTGTTTTTT

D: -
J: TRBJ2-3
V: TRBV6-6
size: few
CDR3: CASSYSERRDTQYF
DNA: TGTGCCAGCAGTTACTCTGAACGGCGAGATACGCAGTATTTT

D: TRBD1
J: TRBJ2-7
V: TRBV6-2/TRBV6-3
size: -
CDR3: CASSNLRQGVYEQYF
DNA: TGTGCCAGCAGTAACCTCCGCCAGGGGGTCTACGAGCAGTACTTC

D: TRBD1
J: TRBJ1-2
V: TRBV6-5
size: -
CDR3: CASSYHGQGLNYGYTF
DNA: TGTGCCAGCAGTTACCATGGACAGGGACTGAACTATGGCTACACCTTC

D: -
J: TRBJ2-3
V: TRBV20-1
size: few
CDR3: CSARGVEGTDTQYF
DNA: TGCAGTGCTAGAGGGGTGGAGGGGACAGATACGCAGTATTTT

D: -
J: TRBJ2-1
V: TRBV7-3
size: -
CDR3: CASSLDSGPYNEQFF
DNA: TGTGCCAGCAGCTTAGACAGTGGGCCCTACAATGAGCAGTTCTTC

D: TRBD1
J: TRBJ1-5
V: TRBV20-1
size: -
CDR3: CSARGWQGDQPQHF
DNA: TGCAGTGCTAGAGGTTGGCAGGGGGATCAGCCCCAGCATTTT

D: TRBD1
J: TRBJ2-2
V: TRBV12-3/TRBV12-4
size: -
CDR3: CASSPGGRTGELFF
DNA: TGTGCCAGCAGCCCAGGGGGCAGGACCGGGGAGCTGTTTTTT

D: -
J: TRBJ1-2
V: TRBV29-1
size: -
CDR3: CSGGAGRNYGYTF
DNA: TGCAGCGGGGGGGCAGGACGTAACTATGGCTACACCTTC

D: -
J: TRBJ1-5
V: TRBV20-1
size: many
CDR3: CSARSMDPSNQPQHF
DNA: TGCAGTGCTAGAAGTATGGACCCTAGCAATCAGCCCCAGCATTTT